The next 9 T cell receptor delta chains were all read from a single sample in a study of gamma-delta chains in newborns, infants, children. TCRdb made new clone calls on the reads using CATT. The sample carries a few thousand delta-chain clones, 6.5% to 8.5% recorded once. Sequencing was done on a sample of blood. The source of these receptors is a child who was a newborn, infant or young child, either healthy, febrile or measles-vaccinated (not recorded which).

A remark on this clone: Other DNA variants within this sample encode the same CDR3. The chain uses TRDV1 and TRDJ1; possible D gene TRDD3, 6 bases. Looked up from germline, CDR1 is TSWWSYY and CDR2 is QGS. V lost 4 bases and J 0 bases, leaving 27 bases between the germline ends. This CDR3 has 20 amino acids. The CDR3, as DNA: TGTGCTCTTGGGGTACCTTTCCTGGAACTGACTGGGACTTACACCGATAAACTCATCTTT. Protein product: CALGVPFLELTGTYTDKLIF.

This clone was observed a few times. The translation of this DNA and the TCRdb protein of a much larger clone differ at residue 5, probably owing to a read error; the protein shown here is translated from the DNA. This chain connects TRDV2 to TRDJ2; D is perhaps TRDD3 (6 bases). CDR3 length: 14 residues. Germline V gene data show CDR1 as GEAIGNYY and CDR2 as EKD. V gave up 3 bases and J gave up 2 bases, with 9 bases separating them. The CDR3 DNA is TGTGCCTGTGACGCCTGGGGATTGACAGCACAACTCTTCTTT. Amino acid sequence: CACDAWGLTAQLFF.

By share, this clone counts as large. Distinct nucleotide sequences in the sample also encode this CDR3. The chain employs TRDV2 and TRDJ3, with TRDD3 matching 13 bases. V was pared by 3 bases and J by 5 bases, with 6 bases of the junction left unmatched. Per the germline V gene, CDR1 is GEAIGNYY and CDR2 is EKD. This CDR3 is 18 amino acids long. CDR3 nucleotide sequence: TGTGCCTGTGACGATTTACTGGGGGATACGCGGGACACCCGACAGATGTTTTTC. The encoded protein is CACDDLLGDTRDTRQMFF.

For this clone: TCRdb assigns this DNA the protein of a much larger clone, which departs from its translation at residue 4; this likely reflects a read error, and the protein shown comes from translating the DNA. The CDR3 loop reads CACNVLGDSWDTRQMFF. CDR3 bases: TGTGCCTGTAACGTACTGGGGGATTCCTGGGACACCCGACAGATGTTTTTC. The rearrangement links TRDV2 to TRDJ3; 10 nucleotides agree with TRDD3. V was pared by 6 bases and J by 1 base, with 5 bases of the junction left unmatched. This CDR3 region has 17 residues. CDR1 GEAIGNYY and CDR2 EKD come from the germline V gene.

Comments on this clone: One base away lies a much larger clone, so this may be a sequencing read error. The chain links TRDV2 to TRDJ2, with 11 bases matching TRDD3. The CDR3 runs 16 residues. Germline V gene sequence: CDR1 GEAIGNYY, CDR2 EKD. J gave up 0 bases and V 7 bases, and 6 bases lay outside the gene matches. Here the CDR3 reads CAWDVLGDTLTAQLFF. The CDR3 bases are TGTGCCTGGGACGTACTGGGGGATACTTTGACAGCACAACTCTTCTTT.

This clone was seen only a few times. One base separates it from a far larger clone, so it is likely a read error. In the same sample, other DNA sequences code for this CDR3. The rearrangement uses TRDV2 and TRDJ1; 11 nucleotides agree with TRDD3. CDR3 size: 13 residues. Losses at the gene ends were 6 bases for V and 2 bases for J; bases not matched to a gene: 1. The germline gives CDR1 GEAIGNYY, CDR2 EKD. The CDR3 protein is CACTGGYTDKLIF. The DNA of the CDR3 is TGTGCCTGTACTGGGGGATATACCGATAAACTCATCTTT.

As for this clone: The protein TCRdb lists belongs to a much larger clone and differs from this DNA's translation at residue 15, which points to a read error; the protein shown is made from the DNA. The same CDR3 can be traced to other DNA sequences in this sample. The chain joins TRDV2 to TRDJ3; the match to TRDD3 covers 9 bases. This CDR3 is 18 amino acids long. CDR1 and CDR2 from the germline V gene are GEAIGNYY and EKD. CDR3 bases: TGTGCCTGTGACACCGGGGGATACAGCTCCTGGGACACCCGAAAGATGTTTTTC. Its protein product is CACDTGGYSSWDTRKMFF.

This clone was seen a handful of times. A far larger clone is just one base off, so this is likely a read error. Other DNA sequences within the sample encode an identical CDR3. The chain links TRDV2 to TRDJ3; the match to TRDD3 covers 9 bases. In germline, CDR1 is GEAIGNYY, CDR2 EKD. This CDR3 is 20 amino acids long. The CDR3 spells CACDPTGGLPSSWDTRQMFF. CDR3 in DNA: TGTGCCTGTGACCCTACTGGGGGACTACCCAGCTCCTGGGACACCCGACAGATGTTCTTC.

As to this clone: This may be a read error: a much more frequent sequence differs by one nucleotide. The chain recombines TRDV2 with TRDJ3; 10 positions agree with TRDD3. The CDR3 sequence is 17 residues long. Germline V gene sequence: CDR1 GEAIGNYY, CDR2 EKD. CDR3 sequence (DNA): TGTGCCCGTGACATACTGGGGGATTCCTGGGACACCCGACAGATGTTTTTC. It specifies CARDILGDSWDTRQMFF.